Below, 8 T cell receptor beta chains from the same sample are listed, as sequenced in a study of vaccination effects on CD4 cells after COVID-19 (dated by TCRdb to between 2022 and 2023). The antigens these receptors bind are not known. Library construction relied on the immunoSEQ multiplex PCR assay. TCRdb retrieved this table from immuneACCESS and kept in-frame rearrangements only. Not all clones are present; in checked studies, unresolved V genes account for under half, and no reason is known for the remainder. The sample table lists about 79,000 clones, approximately 74% of them with a count of one. The top ten constitute approximately 1.7% of the sample. In the ViraFEST assay, PBMC were stimulated with viral peptide pools, and TCR sequencing was then used to find antigen-specific CD4+ T cell clonotypes based on their expansion. After less than 13 days of culture, CD4+ T cells were isolated with the EasySep CD4+ T cell isolation kit.

This specimen was CD4+ T cells from PBMCs cultured with HCoV-229E spike peptides, taken before COVID-19 vaccination. Sample cell subset or site, as interpreted from the label and publication: HCoV-229E spike overlapping peptide pool stimulation. The receptors come from a human donor who received a COVID-19 vaccine.

The chain uses TRBV12-5 and TRBJ1-3, with D possibly TRBD1 on 5 matching bases. The CDR3 runs 15 residues. V was shortened by 4 bases and J by 2 bases, with 12 bases between the two germline ends. Germline V CDR1 and CDR2: LGHNT, FRNRAP. The CDR3 region has the DNA TGTGCTAGTGGTTCGTCAACGGGGCCTGGAAACACCATATATTTT. Encoded protein: CASGSSTGPGNTIYF. The full variable domain, rest sourced from reference TRBV12-5 and TRBJ1-3, is DARVTQTPRHKVTEMGQEVTMRCQPILGHNTVFWYRQTMMQGLELLAYFRNRAPLDDSGMPKDRFSAEMPDATLATLKIQPSEPRDSAVYFCASGSSTGPGNTIYFGEGSWLTVV.

This chain links TRBV3-1 (or the pseudogene TRBV3-2) with TRBJ1-2; TRBD1 matches 7 bases. V was pared by 3 bases and J by 6 bases, with 7 bases of the junction left unmatched. There are 14 residues in the CDR3. The germline CDR1 and CDR2 sequences are LGHDT and YNNKEL (reference sequence). The CDR3 region is CASSQRGGVNGYTF. The CDR3 nucleotides read TGTGCCAGCAGCCAGCGAGGGGGCGTTAATGGCTACACCTTC.

The chain uses TRBV2 and TRBJ2-2, with 7 positions matching TRBD1. From germline, CDR1 is SNHLY and CDR2 FYNNEI. The CDR3 totals 15 residues. The V and J ends lost 6 bases and 0 bases, in that order; junction bases with no gene match: 4. The DNA for the CDR3 is TGTGCCAGCAGGCGACAGGGAGCGAACACCGGGGAGCTGTTTTTT. As protein: CASRRQGANTGELFF.

The chain has TRBV7-8 and TRBJ2-5; the D is unclear. Between the trimmed V and J ends, which lost 8 bases and 4 bases, there was a span of 17 bases. The CDR3 sequence is 14 residues long. Germline assignment: CDR1 SGHVS and CDR2 FQNEAQ. For the CDR3, the DNA is TGTGCCAGCCTTGGTTCCGGGCCTTTAGAGACCCAGTACTTC. Translation: CASLGSGPLETQYF. Filled out from reference TRBV7-8 and TRBJ2-5, the complete variable domain reads GAGVSQSPRYKVAKRGQDVALRCDPISGHVSLFWYQQALGQGPEFLTYFQNEAQLDKSGLPSDRFFAERPEGSVSTLKIQRTQQEDSAVYLCASLGSGPLETQYFGPGTRLLVL.

The chain carries TRBV15 and TRBJ2-5; D is unresolved. CDR1 and CDR2 (germline): LNHNV, YYDKDF (reference sequence). V shed 0 bases and J shed 5 bases, with 10 bases lying between them. The CDR3 is 14 residues long. The CDR3 DNA follows: TGTGCCACCAGCAGAGATCGGCAGGCGGAGACCCAGTACTTC. Its protein is CATSRDRQAETQYF. The full variable domain, its missing parts supplied by reference TRBV15 and TRBJ2-5, is DAMVIQNPRYQVTQFGKPVTLSCSQTLNHNVMYWYQQKSSQAPKLLFHYYDKDFNNEADTPDNFQSRRPNTSFCFLDIRSPGLGDTAMYLCATSRDRQAETQYFGPGTRLLVL.

This clone has a handful of counts. V and J are TRBV19 and TRBJ1-5; 7 bases are shared with TRBD1. This CDR3 has 13 amino acids. V gave up 5 bases and J gave up 5 bases; unmatched junction bases: 3. The germline gives CDR1 LNHDA, CDR2 SQIVND (reference sequence). In nucleotides, the CDR3 is TGTGCCAGTAGTGCTCAGGGGGATCAGCCCCAGCATTTT. This gives the protein CASSAQGDQPQHF.

The chain recombines TRBV5-1 with TRBJ1-1, with D possibly being TRBD1 (6 bases). CDR1 is SGHRS, CDR2 YFSETQ, per germline. The CDR3 is 15 residues long. The V and J ends lost 3 bases and 1 base respectively, with 13 bases between them. The CDR3 is CASSYGGAKNTEAFF. CDR3 bases: TGCGCCAGCAGCTACGGGGGCGCGAAGAACACTGAAGCTTTCTTT.

This clone appeared a single time. V and J are TRBV6-1 and TRBJ1-2, with TRBD1 matching 9 bases. Germline V gives CDR1 MNHNS, CDR2 SASEGT. The CDR3 is 15 amino acids. The junction had 8 bases not matched to a gene; V was cut back by 4 bases and J by 5 bases. The CDR3 sequence: CASSGARTGDYGYTF. CDR3 coding DNA: TGTGCCAGCAGTGGAGCCCGGACAGGGGATTATGGCTACACCTTC.